The rows below give T cell receptor beta chains drawn from one sample of a study of response to subunit inactivated influenza vaccine. TCRdb ran MiXCR on the RT-PCR reads and lists one entry per CDR3 protein. The sample holds about 780,000 distinct CDR3 sequences, under 20% seen once. Here the sequenced sample was PBMCs from blood, taken roughly 5 days after vaccination. Every receptor here comes from a man in his forties or fifties who received an inactivated influenza vaccine. Both conserved end residues are part of each CDR3. The order of the fields is D gene, V gene, clone size, J gene, CDR3 DNA, CDR3 protein. The D gene is left open where the match is weak. Clone sizes are given selectively: once, few, many, or a class where the clone is expanded.

d_gene: .; v_gene: TRBV6-1; abundance: few; j_gene: TRBJ1-4; CDR3nt: TGTGCCAGCCGCAAGACAACTAATGAAAAACTGTTTTTT; CDR3aa: CASRKTTNEKLFF
d_gene: .; v_gene: TRBV5-1; abundance: .; j_gene: TRBJ2-3; CDR3nt: TGCGCCAGCAGCGCGAATCCCGGGGCGAAACAAACAGATACGCAGTATTTT; CDR3aa: CASSANPGAKQTDTQYF
d_gene: .; v_gene: TRBV20-1; abundance: many; j_gene: TRBJ2-3; CDR3nt: TGCAGTGCTAGGCCCGGTCGGGATACGCAGTATTTT; CDR3aa: CSARPGRDTQYF
d_gene: TRBD2; v_gene: TRBV6-2/TRBV6-3; abundance: .; j_gene: TRBJ2-1; CDR3nt: TGTGCCAGCAGCTCCCGAGACAGACTTTTAGCGGGATCGCAGTACAATGAGCAGTTCTTC; CDR3aa: CASSSRDRLLAGSQYNEQFF
d_gene: TRBD1; v_gene: TRBV24-1; abundance: many; j_gene: TRBJ2-1; CDR3nt: TGTGCCACCAGTGATTGGACAGGGGGCAATGAGCAGTTCTTC; CDR3aa: CATSDWTGGNEQFF
d_gene: .; v_gene: TRBV15; abundance: many; j_gene: TRBJ2-1; CDR3nt: TGTGCCACCAGCAGAGGTCGAGAGACAGCGGGTGAGCAGTTCTTC; CDR3aa: CATSRGRETAGEQFF
d_gene: TRBD2; v_gene: TRBV5-1; abundance: many; j_gene: TRBJ2-1; CDR3nt: TGCGCCAGCAGCTTGAATGCGGGAGTTCTGTACAATGAGCAGTTCTTC; CDR3aa: CASSLNAGVLYNEQFF
d_gene: .; v_gene: TRBV12-3/TRBV12-4; abundance: few; j_gene: TRBJ2-7; CDR3nt: TGTGCCAGCAGTCACAGGACAGCCGCCTACGAGCAGTACTTC; CDR3aa: CASSHRTAAYEQYF
d_gene: TRBD2; v_gene: TRBV7-2; abundance: few; j_gene: TRBJ2-7; CDR3nt: TGTGCCAGCAGCTTAGAAGGACTAGTATCTGAGCAGTACTTC; CDR3aa: CASSLEGLVSEQYF
d_gene: .; v_gene: TRBV6-4; abundance: .; j_gene: TRBJ1-1; CDR3nt: TGTGCCAGCAGTGAACAGGGCGGCTCGGCTTTCTTT; CDR3aa: CASSEQGGSAFF
d_gene: .; v_gene: TRBV12-3/TRBV12-4; abundance: .; j_gene: TRBJ2-5; CDR3nt: TGTGCCAGCAGCCAGAGACCCAGAGAGACCCAGTACTTC; CDR3aa: CASSQRPRETQYF
d_gene: .; v_gene: TRBV11-2; abundance: few; j_gene: TRBJ2-7; CDR3nt: TGTGCCAGCAGCTTAGGGGGGGTAAACTACGAGCAGTACTTC; CDR3aa: CASSLGGVNYEQYF
d_gene: TRBD1; v_gene: TRBV12-3/TRBV12-4; abundance: .; j_gene: TRBJ2-2; CDR3nt: TGTGCCAGCAGTATATACAGGGGGAAGAGCGGGGAGCTGTTTTTT; CDR3aa: CASSIYRGKSGELFF
d_gene: .; v_gene: TRBV10-3; abundance: once; j_gene: TRBJ2-3; CDR3nt: TGTGCCATCAGTGAGTCGGAAAGGCCAGATACGCAGTATTTT; CDR3aa: CAISESERPDTQYF
d_gene: .; v_gene: TRBV15; abundance: few; j_gene: TRBJ2-7; CDR3nt: TGTGCCACCAGCAGATCGAAGTACGAGCAGTACTTC; CDR3aa: CATSRSKYEQYF
d_gene: .; v_gene: TRBV12-3/TRBV12-4; abundance: .; j_gene: TRBJ2-2; CDR3nt: TGTGCCAGCATACTGAATTGGGGCAGACGGACCGGGGAGCTGTTTTTT; CDR3aa: CASILNWGRRTGELFF
d_gene: .; v_gene: TRBV9; abundance: .; j_gene: TRBJ2-7; CDR3nt: TGTGCCAGCAGCGTAGCTACAGGCTACTACGAGCAGTACTTC; CDR3aa: CASSVATGYYEQYF
d_gene: TRBD2; v_gene: TRBV6-2/TRBV6-3; abundance: .; j_gene: TRBJ2-7; CDR3nt: TGTGCCAGCAGACCATCTAGCGGGCGCTACGAGCAGTACTTC; CDR3aa: CASRPSSGRYEQYF
d_gene: .; v_gene: TRBV20-1; abundance: .; j_gene: TRBJ2-3; CDR3nt: TGCAGTGCTAGAGATCCTAGGGGGGCGAACACAGATACGCAGTATTTT; CDR3aa: CSARDPRGANTDTQYF
d_gene: .; v_gene: TRBV12-3/TRBV12-4; abundance: many; j_gene: TRBJ2-1; CDR3nt: TGTGCCAGCAGTTTCGGGGCTCCCTCCTACAATGAGCAGTTCTTC; CDR3aa: CASSFGAPSYNEQFF
d_gene: .; v_gene: TRBV20-1; abundance: many; j_gene: TRBJ2-1; CDR3nt: TGCAGTGCCACGAAGCGGGCGGATGAGCAGTTCTTC; CDR3aa: CSATKRADEQFF
d_gene: TRBD1; v_gene: TRBV7-8; abundance: .; j_gene: TRBJ2-3; CDR3nt: TGTGCCAGCAGCGCGAGGACAGGGGGCGCCCTCCCAGATACGCAGTATTTT; CDR3aa: CASSARTGGALPDTQYF
d_gene: TRBD1; v_gene: TRBV12-3/TRBV12-4; abundance: many; j_gene: TRBJ1-1; CDR3nt: TGTGCCAGCAGTTCAACGCGACAGGGGGCCGGAGCTTTCTTT; CDR3aa: CASSSTRQGAGAFF
d_gene: .; v_gene: TRBV7-2; abundance: .; j_gene: TRBJ2-3; CDR3nt: TGTGCCAGCAGCCCAACCGTGAACACAGATACGCAGTATTTT; CDR3aa: CASSPTVNTDTQYF
d_gene: .; v_gene: TRBV5-1; abundance: .; j_gene: TRBJ2-7; CDR3nt: TGCGCCAGCAGCTTGGCCGGAGGGGAGAGCGAGCAGTACTTC; CDR3aa: CASSLAGGESEQYF
d_gene: .; v_gene: TRBV6-5; abundance: .; j_gene: TRBJ2-3; CDR3nt: TGTGCCAGCAGTTTACTCTCGGGGCTCACTAGCACAGATACGCAGTATTTT; CDR3aa: CASSLLSGLTSTDTQYF
d_gene: TRBD1; v_gene: TRBV12-3/TRBV12-4; abundance: .; j_gene: TRBJ2-2; CDR3nt: TGTGCCAGCAACCGGGACAGGGTCACCGGGGAGCTGTTTTTT; CDR3aa: CASNRDRVTGELFF
d_gene: TRBD2; v_gene: TRBV10-3; abundance: .; j_gene: TRBJ2-3; CDR3nt: TGTGCCATCAGTGAGTCGAGAAGGACTAGCGGGAGGGCCGGCACAGATACGCAGTATTTT; CDR3aa: CAISESRRTSGRAGTDTQYF
d_gene: .; v_gene: TRBV20-1; abundance: few; j_gene: TRBJ2-5; CDR3nt: TGCAGCCCTTCGGGGGTCCGAGGGAAAAAAGAGACCCAGTACTTC; CDR3aa: CSPSGVRGKKETQYF